This is a list of T cell receptor beta chains from one sample in a study of T cell responses to AZD1222 COVID-19 vaccine. The data were produced by immunoSEQ multiplex PCR, yet TCRdb's version contains in-frame clones alone and is incomplete. The sample lists 150,000 to 200,000 clones, roughly 94% occurring once. The input for sequencing was peripheral blood, taken 28 days after the second AZD1222 dose. These receptors all stem from an adult who received the AZD1222 COVID-19 vaccine. Both conserved end residues are part of each CDR3. D genes are given only for firm matches. Rows may omit the clone size; those that give it use once, few, many or a size class.

cdr3_length: 15
d_call: NA
clone_size: NA
j_call: TRBJ2-7
v_call: TRBV11-2
cdr3_nt: TGTGCCAGCAGCTCGGACTGGTCGGGAATCTACGAGCAGTACTTC
cdr3_aa: CASSSDWSGIYEQYF

cdr3_length: 14
d_call: NA
clone_size: NA
j_call: TRBJ1-5
v_call: TRBV4-1
cdr3_nt: TGCGCCAGCAGCCAGTCATATAGCAATCAGCCCCAGCATTTT
cdr3_aa: CASSQSYSNQPQHF

cdr3_length: 13
d_call: NA
clone_size: NA
j_call: TRBJ1-4
v_call: TRBV14
cdr3_nt: TGTGCCAGCAGCCAAGTCCTGGGTGAAAAACTGTTTTTT
cdr3_aa: CASSQVLGEKLFF

cdr3_length: 14
d_call: NA
clone_size: NA
j_call: TRBJ1-1
v_call: TRBV5-6
cdr3_nt: TGTGCCAGCAGCCAGCAGGGCGTTCATCGCCAAGCTTTCTTT
cdr3_aa: CASSQQGVHRQAFF

cdr3_length: 13
d_call: NA
clone_size: NA
j_call: TRBJ1-2
v_call: TRBV29-1
cdr3_nt: TGCAGCGTCCCGGGCGCCGGTTGGGGTGGCTACACCTTC
cdr3_aa: CSVPGAGWGGYTF

cdr3_length: 14
d_call: NA
clone_size: NA
j_call: TRBJ1-1
v_call: TRBV6-5
cdr3_nt: TGTGCCAGCAGGGTGGCGGGGGAGAACACTGAAGCTTTCTTT
cdr3_aa: CASRVAGENTEAFF

cdr3_length: 13
d_call: NA
clone_size: NA
j_call: TRBJ1-2
v_call: TRBV15
cdr3_nt: TGTGCCACCAGCAGAGACAGGAACTATGGCTACACCTTC
cdr3_aa: CATSRDRNYGYTF

cdr3_length: 13
d_call: NA
clone_size: NA
j_call: TRBJ1-1
v_call: TRBV10-1
cdr3_nt: TGCGCCAGCAGTCTTACAGGGAACACTGAAGCTTTCTTT
cdr3_aa: CASSLTGNTEAFF

cdr3_length: 15
d_call: NA
clone_size: NA
j_call: TRBJ1-1
v_call: TRBV27
cdr3_nt: TGTGCCAGCAGCCCCCTAGGGGGGGGCGGCACTGAAGCTTTCTTT
cdr3_aa: CASSPLGGGGTEAFF

cdr3_length: 17
d_call: TRBD1
clone_size: NA
j_call: TRBJ1-4
v_call: TRBV30
cdr3_nt: TGTGCCTGGAGTGGGGCTGGGGACAGGCCCTTTAATGAAAAACTGTTTTTT
cdr3_aa: CAWSGAGDRPFNEKLFF

cdr3_length: 16
d_call: NA
clone_size: NA
j_call: TRBJ1-6
v_call: TRBV11-2
cdr3_nt: TGTGCCAGCAGCTTAGATGGGTGGGGGGGTAATTCACCCCTCCACTTT
cdr3_aa: CASSLDGWGGNSPLHF

cdr3_length: 16
d_call: TRBD2
clone_size: once
j_call: TRBJ2-1
v_call: TRBV7-9
cdr3_nt: TGTGCCAGCAGCCTCCCGGGGGGGCAAGGGCGAAATGAGCAGTTCTTC
cdr3_aa: CASSLPGGQGRNEQFF

cdr3_length: 16
d_call: TRBD1
clone_size: NA
j_call: TRBJ2-3
v_call: TRBV19
cdr3_nt: TGTGCCAGTAGCAGGAGGACAGGGGGGAGCACAGATACGCAGTATTTT
cdr3_aa: CASSRRTGGSTDTQYF

cdr3_length: 16
d_call: NA
clone_size: NA
j_call: TRBJ2-2
v_call: TRBV15
cdr3_nt: TGTGCCACCGAGGACACGGAGATTGCGAACACCGGGGAGCTGTTTTTT
cdr3_aa: CATEDTEIANTGELFF

cdr3_length: 16
d_call: NA
clone_size: NA
j_call: TRBJ2-3
v_call: TRBV19
cdr3_nt: TGTGCCAGTAGTATCACAGGGAACCTCGTCACAGATACGCAGTATTTT
cdr3_aa: CASSITGNLVTDTQYF

cdr3_length: 15
d_call: NA
clone_size: NA
j_call: TRBJ1-1
v_call: TRBV6-5
cdr3_nt: TGTGCCAGCAGTTACTCTAACCGATTGAACACTGAAGCTTTCTTT
cdr3_aa: CASSYSNRLNTEAFF

cdr3_length: 15
d_call: NA
clone_size: NA
j_call: TRBJ2-7
v_call: TRBV5-1
cdr3_nt: TGCGCCAGCAGCCATGGGACGGAGAGCTCCTACGAGCAGTACTTC
cdr3_aa: CASSHGTESSYEQYF

cdr3_length: 12
d_call: NA
clone_size: NA
j_call: TRBJ1-2
v_call: TRBV2
cdr3_nt: TGTGCCAGCAGTAGTATAGAAGATGGCTACACCTTC
cdr3_aa: CASSSIEDGYTF

cdr3_length: 19
d_call: TRBD2
clone_size: NA
j_call: TRBJ2-4
v_call: TRBV4-2
cdr3_nt: TGTGCCAGCAGCCAAGAAAGGACTAGCGGGGGGGCCGGCAAAAACATTCAGTACTTC
cdr3_aa: CASSQERTSGGAGKNIQYF

cdr3_length: 13
d_call: TRBD1
clone_size: NA
j_call: TRBJ2-2
v_call: TRBV4-3
cdr3_nt: TGCGCCAGCAGCCAAGGACAGGGCGGGGAGCTGTTTTTT
cdr3_aa: CASSQGQGGELFF

cdr3_length: 13
d_call: NA
clone_size: NA
j_call: TRBJ2-2
v_call: TRBV6-4
cdr3_nt: TGTGCCAGCAGTGACACCCACACCGGGGAGCTGTTTTTT
cdr3_aa: CASSDTHTGELFF

cdr3_length: 13
d_call: TRBD1
clone_size: NA
j_call: TRBJ1-2
v_call: TRBV6-5
cdr3_nt: TGTGCCAGCAGCAACAGGGGGCTGGATGGCTACACCTTC
cdr3_aa: CASSNRGLDGYTF

cdr3_length: 12
d_call: NA
clone_size: NA
j_call: TRBJ2-3
v_call: TRBV7-8
cdr3_nt: TGTGCCAGCAGCTTAACCGAGGATACGCAGTATTTT
cdr3_aa: CASSLTEDTQYF

cdr3_length: 15
d_call: NA
clone_size: NA
j_call: TRBJ2-7
v_call: TRBV18
cdr3_nt: TGTGCCAGCTCACCCGGCCAGGGGCTTGCCTACGAGCAGTACTTC
cdr3_aa: CASSPGQGLAYEQYF

cdr3_length: 14
d_call: NA
clone_size: NA
j_call: TRBJ1-4
v_call: TRBV28
cdr3_nt: TGTGCCAGCAACCCAGTTCCAGTCAATGAAAAACTGTTTTTT
cdr3_aa: CASNPVPVNEKLFF

cdr3_length: 13
d_call: NA
clone_size: NA
j_call: TRBJ1-2
v_call: TRBV12-3/TRBV12-4
cdr3_nt: TGTGCCAGCAGTTTAGTGGGGGTCTATGGCTACACCTTC
cdr3_aa: CASSLVGVYGYTF

cdr3_length: 17
d_call: TRBD1
clone_size: NA
j_call: TRBJ2-1
v_call: TRBV4-3
cdr3_nt: TGCGCCAGCAGCCAAGGGGTCCGGGACAGGGGGACCAATGAGCAGTTCTTC
cdr3_aa: CASSQGVRDRGTNEQFF

cdr3_length: 18
d_call: NA
clone_size: once
j_call: TRBJ2-1
v_call: TRBV18
cdr3_nt: TGTGCCAGCTCACCAACGACGTCTAGCTTACTTAATCGGAATGAGCAGTTCTTC
cdr3_aa: CASSPTTSSLLNRNEQFF

cdr3_length: 18
d_call: NA
clone_size: NA
j_call: TRBJ1-2
v_call: TRBV19
cdr3_nt: TGTGCCAGTAGTATGGCAGTAGGACAAGCCGCAATCCTTTATGGCTACACCTTC
cdr3_aa: CASSMAVGQAAILYGYTF

cdr3_length: 18
d_call: TRBD1
clone_size: NA
j_call: TRBJ1-1
v_call: TRBV14
cdr3_nt: TGTGCCAGCAGCCAAGTTCTGGACAGGGGAATGATGAACACTGAAGCTTTCTTT
cdr3_aa: CASSQVLDRGMMNTEAFF

cdr3_length: 16
d_call: NA
clone_size: NA
j_call: TRBJ2-2
v_call: TRBV5-1
cdr3_nt: TGCGCCAGCAGCTTGGCCAGGCAACCGAACACCGGGGAGCTGTTTTTT
cdr3_aa: CASSLARQPNTGELFF

cdr3_length: 18
d_call: TRBD1
clone_size: NA
j_call: TRBJ1-2
v_call: TRBV4-3
cdr3_nt: TGCGCCAGCAGCCAAGATATCGTTGGGATGGGACAGCTCTATGGCTACACCTTC
cdr3_aa: CASSQDIVGMGQLYGYTF

cdr3_length: 15
d_call: TRBD1
clone_size: NA
j_call: TRBJ2-1
v_call: TRBV5-1
cdr3_nt: TGCGCCAGCAGCCCCCCGGGACAGGGGAAGGGTGAGCAGTTCTTC
cdr3_aa: CASSPPGQGKGEQFF

cdr3_length: 13
d_call: NA
clone_size: NA
j_call: TRBJ1-5
v_call: TRBV2
cdr3_nt: TGTGCCAGCAGTTCGGAGGCGGGTCAGCCCCAGCATTTT
cdr3_aa: CASSSEAGQPQHF

cdr3_length: 16
d_call: TRBD2
clone_size: NA
j_call: TRBJ2-1
v_call: TRBV25-1
cdr3_nt: TGTGCCAGCAGTGAATCATCTAGCGGGGGGGCCGTTGAGCAGTTCTTC
cdr3_aa: CASSESSSGGAVEQFF

cdr3_length: 17
d_call: TRBD2
clone_size: NA
j_call: TRBJ2-1
v_call: TRBV10-3
cdr3_nt: TGTGCCATCAGTGACAGGGGCGGGGGGGCCTCCTACAATGAGCAGTTCTTC
cdr3_aa: CAISDRGGGASYNEQFF

cdr3_length: 13
d_call: NA
clone_size: NA
j_call: TRBJ2-1
v_call: TRBV3-1/TRBV3-2
cdr3_nt: TGTGCCAGCAGCCAAGAACCGGCCAATGAGCAGTTCTTC
cdr3_aa: CASSQEPANEQFF

cdr3_length: 13
d_call: NA
clone_size: NA
j_call: TRBJ1-1
v_call: TRBV30
cdr3_nt: TGTGCCTGGAGTGTTTTGATCAACACTGAAGCTTTCTTT
cdr3_aa: CAWSVLINTEAFF

cdr3_length: 16
d_call: NA
clone_size: NA
j_call: TRBJ2-5
v_call: TRBV18
cdr3_nt: TGTGCCAGCTCACCACAGGTGGGGGTATTTGGAGAGACCCAGTACTTC
cdr3_aa: CASSPQVGVFGETQYF

cdr3_length: 13
d_call: NA
clone_size: NA
j_call: TRBJ1-2
v_call: TRBV6-5
cdr3_nt: TGTGCCGCTCGGGGGAAGGGTGCCTATGGCTACACCTTC
cdr3_aa: CAARGKGAYGYTF

cdr3_length: 13
d_call: TRBD2
clone_size: NA
j_call: TRBJ2-7
v_call: TRBV29-1
cdr3_nt: TGCAGCGTTGAAGGTCGGGGGGGTTACGAGCAGTACTTC
cdr3_aa: CSVEGRGGYEQYF

cdr3_length: 13
d_call: NA
clone_size: once
j_call: TRBJ2-1
v_call: TRBV7-9
cdr3_nt: TGTGCCAGCAGCTGGGGGTCTTACAATGAGCAGTTCTTC
cdr3_aa: CASSWGSYNEQFF

cdr3_length: 14
d_call: NA
clone_size: NA
j_call: TRBJ1-2
v_call: TRBV2
cdr3_nt: TGTGCCAGCCGCCGAAGGGGGGCAACCTATGGCTACACCTTC
cdr3_aa: CASRRRGATYGYTF